This entry features one T cell receptor (beta chain) sequence. Germline loops: CDR1 SEHNR, CDR2 FQNEAQ (reference sequence). CDR3 length: 16 amino acids. V trimming: 4 bases; J trimming: 2 bases; junction bases outside the gene matches: 7. What was sequenced were expressed TCRB transcripts, since all of the isolated RNA had been reverse transcribed. Generated by immunoSEQ multiplex PCR, the TCRdb table keeps only in-frame clones and is missing some. The sample has under 400,000 clones; around a fifth are singletons. The entry originates in a study of beta chain features in type 1 diabetes. Sequencing used naive CD4+ T cells from blood. The chain uses TRBV7-9 and TRBJ1-2, with TRBD1 identical over 10 bases. The sequence derives from a woman under 30 in good health. Written as DNA, the CDR3 is TGTGCCAGCAGCTCGGGGACAGGGGATAAAAACTATGGCTACACCTTC. As protein: CASSSGTGDKNYGYTF. Full variable domain (remainder filled in from reference TRBV7-9 and TRBJ1-2): DTGVSQNPRHKITKRGQNVTFRCDPISEHNRLYWYRQTLGQGPEFLTYFQNEAQLEKSRLLSDRFSAERPKGSFSTLEIQRTEQGDSAMYLCASSSGTGDKNYGYTFGSGTRLTVV.